This TCR beta chain was documented in a study of blood T cell repertoires in COVID-19. Study as a whole: Samples of COVID-19 (acute and convalescent) were obtained from the United States, Italy and Spain. The analysed material was cDNA or gDNA that came from T cells, B-cell-depleted T cells, or PBMCs.

The V and J ends lost 5 bases and 7 bases, in that order; junction bases with no gene match: 7. Germline V gene lookup returns CDR1 SEHNR and CDR2 FQNEAQ (reference sequence). The CDR3 has 14 residues. In the original analysis: Estimated nucleated cell counts came from reference gene primer amplification. The repertoire was sequenced with immunoSEQ multiplex PCR; TCRdb's copy has only in-frame clones and lacks some. V, J and clone size reflect that table, while D and trimming were determined from the DNA. The repertoire holds under 300,000 clones, approximately 82% seen once, with 1.4% in the top ten.

The sample taken for sequencing was peripheral blood. The chain joins TRBV7-9 to TRBJ2-1; TRBD1 agrees at 8 bases. This sequence was found in a woman between 35 and 50 years old who had recovered from COVID-19. In DNA, the CDR3 is TGTGCCAGCAGCCCTTCAGGGGGCTGGAATGAGCAGTTCTTC. Its protein is CASSPSGGWNEQFF.